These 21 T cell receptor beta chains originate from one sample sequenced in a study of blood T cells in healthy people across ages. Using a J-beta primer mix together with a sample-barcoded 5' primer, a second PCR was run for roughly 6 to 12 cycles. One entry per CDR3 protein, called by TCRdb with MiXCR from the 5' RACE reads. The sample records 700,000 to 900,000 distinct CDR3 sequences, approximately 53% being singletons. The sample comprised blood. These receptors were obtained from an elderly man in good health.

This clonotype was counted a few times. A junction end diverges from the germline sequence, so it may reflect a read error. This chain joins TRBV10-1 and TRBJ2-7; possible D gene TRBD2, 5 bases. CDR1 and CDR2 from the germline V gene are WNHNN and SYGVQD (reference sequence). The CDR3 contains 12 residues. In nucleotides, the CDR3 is TGCGCCAGCAGGGAGGAAACCTACGCGCAGTACTTC. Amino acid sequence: CASREETYAQYF.

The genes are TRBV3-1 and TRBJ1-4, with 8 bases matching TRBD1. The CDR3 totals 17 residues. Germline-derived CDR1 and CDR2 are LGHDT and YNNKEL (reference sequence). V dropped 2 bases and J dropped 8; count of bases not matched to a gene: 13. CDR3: CASSQRDRRLRGEKLFF. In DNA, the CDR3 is TGTGCCAGCAGCCAACGGGACAGGCGCCTCCGGGGGGAAAAACTGTTTTTT.

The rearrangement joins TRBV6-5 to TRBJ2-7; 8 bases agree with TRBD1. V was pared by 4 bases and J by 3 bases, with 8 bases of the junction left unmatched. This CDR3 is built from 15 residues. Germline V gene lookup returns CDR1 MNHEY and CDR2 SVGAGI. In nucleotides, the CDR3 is TGTGCCAGCAGTTCCACTCGACAGGGGCGCTACGAGCAGTACTTC. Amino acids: CASSSTRQGRYEQYF.

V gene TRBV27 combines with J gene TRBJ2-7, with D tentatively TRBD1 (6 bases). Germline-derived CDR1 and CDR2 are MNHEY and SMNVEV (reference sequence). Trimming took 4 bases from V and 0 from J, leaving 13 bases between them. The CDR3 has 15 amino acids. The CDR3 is CASSSQGQFSYEQYF. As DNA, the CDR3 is TGTGCCAGCAGTTCGCAGGGGCAATTCTCCTACGAGCAGTACTTC.

In DNA, the CDR3 is TGTGCCAGCAGTTTGAGTTCCGCGGAGCAAGAGACCCAGTACTTC. Translating it yields CASSLSSAEQETQYF. This rearrangement joins TRBV12-3 or TRBV12-4 to TRBJ2-5; no clear D gene. Trimming removed 3 bases at V and 2 bases at J, with 13 bases between. CDR3 length equals 15 residues.

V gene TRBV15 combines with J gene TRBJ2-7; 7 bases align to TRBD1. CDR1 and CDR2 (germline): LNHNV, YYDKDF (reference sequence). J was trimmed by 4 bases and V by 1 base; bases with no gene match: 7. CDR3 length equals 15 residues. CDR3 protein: CATSRAQGTPYEQYF. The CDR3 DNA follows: TGTGCCACCAGCAGAGCACAGGGGACCCCTTACGAGCAGTACTTC.

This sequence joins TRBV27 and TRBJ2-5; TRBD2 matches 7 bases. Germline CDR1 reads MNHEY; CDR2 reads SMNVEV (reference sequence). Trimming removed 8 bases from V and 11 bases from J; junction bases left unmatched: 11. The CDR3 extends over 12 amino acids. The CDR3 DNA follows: TGTGCCAGCGGGCTGACTGGGGGGGAGCAGTACTTC. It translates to CASGLTGGEQYF.

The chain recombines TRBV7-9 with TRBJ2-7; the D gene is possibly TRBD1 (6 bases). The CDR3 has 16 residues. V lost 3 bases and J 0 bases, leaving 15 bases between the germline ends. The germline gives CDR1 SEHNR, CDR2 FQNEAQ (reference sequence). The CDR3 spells CASSLGLDRRSYEQYF. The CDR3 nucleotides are TGTGCCAGCAGCTTGGGCCTCGACAGGCGCTCCTACGAGCAGTACTTC. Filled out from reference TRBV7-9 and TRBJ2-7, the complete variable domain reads DTGVSQNPRHKITKRGQNVTFRCDPISEHNRLYWYRQTLGQGPEFLTYFQNEAQLEKSRLLSDRFSAERPKGSFSTLEIQRTEQGDSAMYLCASSLGLDRRSYEQYFGPGTRLTVT.

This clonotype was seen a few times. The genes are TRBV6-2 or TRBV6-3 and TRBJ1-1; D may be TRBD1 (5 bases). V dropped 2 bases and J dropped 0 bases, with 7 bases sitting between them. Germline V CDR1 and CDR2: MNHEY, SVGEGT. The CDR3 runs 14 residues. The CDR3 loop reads CASSYQGMNTEAFF. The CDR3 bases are TGTGCCAGCAGTTACCAGGGCATGAACACTGAAGCTTTCTTT.

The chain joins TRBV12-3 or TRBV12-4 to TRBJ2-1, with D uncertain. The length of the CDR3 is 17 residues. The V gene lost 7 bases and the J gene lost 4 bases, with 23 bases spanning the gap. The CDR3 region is CASTYGNVGYPYNEQFF. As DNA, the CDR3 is TGTGCCAGCACGTATGGAAACGTGGGGTACCCATACAATGAGCAGTTCTTC.

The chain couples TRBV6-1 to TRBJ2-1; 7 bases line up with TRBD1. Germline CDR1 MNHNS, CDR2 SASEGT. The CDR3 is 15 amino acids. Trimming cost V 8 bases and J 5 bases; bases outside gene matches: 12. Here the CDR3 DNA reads TGTGCCAGCGGACAGGAGCACGGCCCTAACAATGAGCAGTTCTTC. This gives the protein CASGQEHGPNNEQFF.

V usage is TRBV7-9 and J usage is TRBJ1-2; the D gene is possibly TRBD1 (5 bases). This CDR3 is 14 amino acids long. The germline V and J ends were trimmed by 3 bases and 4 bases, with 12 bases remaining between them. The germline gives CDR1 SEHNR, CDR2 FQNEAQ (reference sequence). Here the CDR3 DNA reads TGTGCCAGCAGCTTTTTTCAGGGAGGCTATGGCTACACCTTC. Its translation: CASSFFQGGYGYTF.

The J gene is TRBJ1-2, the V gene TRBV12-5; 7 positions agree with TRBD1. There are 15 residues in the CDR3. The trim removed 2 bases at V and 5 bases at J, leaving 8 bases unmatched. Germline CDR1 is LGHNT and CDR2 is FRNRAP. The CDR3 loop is CASGLLPGGEYGYTF. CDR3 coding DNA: TGTGCTAGTGGTTTGTTGCCAGGGGGAGAATATGGCTACACCTTC.

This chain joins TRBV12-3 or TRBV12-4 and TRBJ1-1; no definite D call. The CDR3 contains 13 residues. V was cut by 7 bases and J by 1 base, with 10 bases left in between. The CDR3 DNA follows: TGTGCCAGCACCAGAATTAGGAACACTGAAGCTTTCTTT. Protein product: CASTRIRNTEAFF.

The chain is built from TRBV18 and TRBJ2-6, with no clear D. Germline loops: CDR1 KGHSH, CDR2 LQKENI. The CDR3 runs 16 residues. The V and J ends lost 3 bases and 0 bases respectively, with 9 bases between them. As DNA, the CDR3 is TGTGCCAGCTCACCGGAAGGGAACTCTGGGGCCAACGTCCTGACTTTC. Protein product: CASSPEGNSGANVLTF.

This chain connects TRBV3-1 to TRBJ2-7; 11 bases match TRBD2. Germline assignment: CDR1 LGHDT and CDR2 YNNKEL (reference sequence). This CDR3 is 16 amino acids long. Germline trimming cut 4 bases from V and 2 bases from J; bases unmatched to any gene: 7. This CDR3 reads CASSLGGLAETYEQYF. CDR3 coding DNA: TGTGCCAGCAGCCTTGGGGGACTAGCGGAGACCTACGAGCAGTACTTC.

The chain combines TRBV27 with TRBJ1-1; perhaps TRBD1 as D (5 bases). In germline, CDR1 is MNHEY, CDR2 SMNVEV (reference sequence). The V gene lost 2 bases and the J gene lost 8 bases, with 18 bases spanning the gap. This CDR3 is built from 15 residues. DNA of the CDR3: TGTGCCAGCAGTTTAGGGACTTTCGGCTCGCGCGAAGCTTTCTTT. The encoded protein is CASSLGTFGSREAFF.

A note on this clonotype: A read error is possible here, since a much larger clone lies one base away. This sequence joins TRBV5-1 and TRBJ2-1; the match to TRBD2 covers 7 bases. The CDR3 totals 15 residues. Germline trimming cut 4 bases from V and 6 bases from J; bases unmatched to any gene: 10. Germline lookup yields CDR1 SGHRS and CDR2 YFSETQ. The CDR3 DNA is TGCGCCAGCAGCCCCGGACGAGCGGGATCCAATGAGCAGTTCTTC. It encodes CASSPGRAGSNEQFF.

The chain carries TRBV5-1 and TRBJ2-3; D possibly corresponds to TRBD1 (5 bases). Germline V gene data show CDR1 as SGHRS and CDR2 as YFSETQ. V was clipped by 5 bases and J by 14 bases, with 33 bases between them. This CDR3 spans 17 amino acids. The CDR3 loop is CASREARDNSRHRYAYF. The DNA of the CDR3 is TGCGCCAGCAGAGAAGCCAGGGATAACTCGAGACACAGATACGCGTATTTT.

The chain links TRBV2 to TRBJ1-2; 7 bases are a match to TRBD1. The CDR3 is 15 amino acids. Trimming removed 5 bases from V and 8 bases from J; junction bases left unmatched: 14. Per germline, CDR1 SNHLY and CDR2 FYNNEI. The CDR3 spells CASSPLDRAKRGYTF. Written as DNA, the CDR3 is TGTGCCAGCAGTCCCCTCGACAGGGCTAAAAGGGGCTACACCTTC.

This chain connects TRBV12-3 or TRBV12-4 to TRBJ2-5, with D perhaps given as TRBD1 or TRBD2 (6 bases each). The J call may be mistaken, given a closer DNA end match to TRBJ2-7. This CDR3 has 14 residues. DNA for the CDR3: TGTGCCATCCCAAAGGGGGGTCCCCCTTACGAGCAGTACTTC. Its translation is CAIPKGGPPYEQYF.